The 8 T cell receptor beta chains below come from one sample, sequenced in a study of blood T cells in healthy people across ages. A second PCR of 7 to 11 cycles used a sample-barcoded 5' primer and a J-beta primer mix. From the 5' RACE reads, TCRdb called clonotypes with MiXCR, one entry per CDR3 protein. The sample shows fewer than 800,000 distinct CDR3 sequences, around 49% of them seen only once. The sequencing sample was made of blood. These receptors came from a woman aged 55-75 years in good health.

This chain links TRBV5-1 with TRBJ2-3; D may be TRBD1 (6 bases). The germline V and J ends were trimmed by 4 bases and 6 bases, with 9 bases remaining between them. CDR3 length equals 12 residues. The V gene's germline CDR1 is SGHRS and CDR2 YFSETQ. CDR3 sequence reads: CASSHTGDTQYF. The DNA for the CDR3 is TGCGCCAGCAGCCACACAGGGGATACGCAGTATTTT.

The V gene is TRBV9, the J gene TRBJ2-3; 7 bases align to TRBD2. The CDR3 contains 16 residues. V was clipped by 0 bases and J by 10 bases; unmatched bases: 14. Germline lookup yields CDR1 SGDLS and CDR2 YYNGEE. The CDR3 loop reads CASSVGGGTTNVPQYF. The CDR3 DNA reads TGTGCCAGCAGCGTAGGGGGGGGGACTACCAACGTTCCGCAGTATTTT. The whole variable domain, filled in from reference TRBV9 and TRBJ2-3, reads DSGVTQTPKHLITATGQRVTLRCSPRSGDLSVYWYQQSLDQGLQFLIQYYNGEERAKGNILERFSAQQFPDLHSELNLSSLELGDSALYFCASSVGGGTTNVPQYFGPGTRLTVL.

This clonotype has more than one count but fewer than ten. The V and J genes are TRBV5-5 and TRBJ2-3; tentatively, D is TRBD2 (5 bases). This CDR3 region has 15 residues. Germline V gene lookup returns CDR1 SGHKS and CDR2 YYEKEE (reference sequence). The V gene lost 1 base and the J gene lost 7 bases, with 16 bases spanning the gap. The CDR3 sequence: CASSLIAALAYTQYF. The CDR3 DNA reads as TGTGCCAGCAGCTTGATTGCTGCCCTAGCTTATACGCAGTATTTT.

Only a few counts were recorded for this clonotype. V is TRBV27 and J is TRBJ1-6; the D is unclear. The germline V gene encodes CDR1 MNHEY and CDR2 SMNVEV (reference sequence). This CDR3 contains 12 residues. Trimming removed 6 bases from V and 6 bases from J, with 6 bases in between. As DNA, the CDR3 is TGTGCCAGCAGACGGATTAATTCACCCCTCCACTTT. Translating it yields CASRRINSPLHF.

V and J are TRBV11-3 and TRBJ2-5; D ambiguous. Germline V CDR1 and CDR2: SGHNT, YENEEA. The V gene lost 5 bases and the J gene lost 2 bases, with 12 bases spanning the gap. This CDR3 spans 14 amino acids. The CDR3 DNA reads as TGTGCCAGCAGCCGGAGTTTCGGGCAAGAGACCCAGTACTTC. It translates to CASSRSFGQETQYF.

CDR3 residues: CATSDLEFDQFSTNEKLFF. Written as DNA, the CDR3 is TGTGCCACCAGTGACCTTGAATTCGACCAGTTTTCAACTAATGAAAAACTGTTTTTT. The chain joins TRBV24-1 to TRBJ1-4; D ambiguous. V lost 4 bases, J lost 0 bases, and 20 bases lay in between. The CDR3 consists of 19 residues. Germline CDR1 KGHDR, CDR2 SFDVKD.

As to this clonotype: A read error is possible here, since a much larger clone lies one base away. The gene calls are TRBV7-2 and TRBJ2-7; D may correspond to TRBD1 or TRBD2 (5 bases each). The CDR3 is 14 amino acids. CDR1 is SGHTA and CDR2 is FQGNSA in the germline V gene. DNA of the CDR3: TGTGCCGGCAGCGCCGGGACGGCTGATCGACGAGTGTACTTC. Its translation: CAGSAGTADRRVYF.

This clonotype was picked up a small number of times. The V gene is TRBV29-1, the J gene TRBJ2-7; unclear D gene. With 6 bases removed from V and 0 bases from J, the gap between germline ends came to 9 bases. This CDR3 has 12 amino acids. Germline V gene lookup returns CDR1 SQVTM and CDR2 ANQGSEA. The CDR3, as DNA: TGCAGCGTAAGCGACCGCTCCTACGAGCAGTACTTC. It is translated as CSVSDRSYEQYF.